What follows describes a single T cell receptor (beta chain). Its antigen is not yet known. It has no much larger one-base neighbor in the sample; base qualities were not kept. The study was a case-control design nested within a healthcare worker cohort in London, UK, with weekly nasopharyngeal swab PCR tests and blood sampling. Healthcare workers were enrolled in the week of the UK lockdown, from 23 to 31 March 2020, and were followed every week for up to roughly 16 weeks. The sample originates from a study of early T cells in non-severe SARS-CoV-2 infection (dated by TCRdb to 2020 to 2022). Study-wide context: TCR sequencing used bulk RNA from unsorted whole blood, so alpha and beta chains could not be paired.

Library preparation used 5' RACE. Sequencing was carried out with a NextSeq 500. In the TCR library protocol, unique molecular identifiers were attached to individual cDNA molecules to correct for PCR bias and sequencing error. Sequencing covered both TCR alpha and beta chains, and within each sample the abundances of alpha and beta sequences were tightly co-correlated. Turning to the authors' computational methods: Decombinator V4 was used to annotate the V gene, J gene and CDR3 of the TCR sequences. TCRs were defined as expanded if a significant change between any two time points was detected under a Poisson model with p below 0.0001. TCR abundances were normalised to the total number of TCRs sequenced in each sample and reported as counts per million. MAIT TCRs were defined by TRAV1-2 paired with TRAJ12, TRAJ20 or TRAJ33, and iNKT TCRs by TRAV10 paired with TRAJ18. VDJdb, accessed 1 November 2021, was searched for CMV, EBV and SARS-CoV-2 annotated TCRs, excluding TCRs annotated for multiple antigens. TCRdb took the public reads, trimmed them with fastp at Q25, ran MiXCR for clone calling and kept in-frame beta chains. Each CDR3 protein appears once, grouped with its most common genes and DNA. TCRdb, rather than the study authors, made the V and J calls. The sample yields fewer than 65,000 distinct CDR3 sequences; roughly a tenth were counted once. 1.2% of the sample is in the top ten clones.

The CDR3, cysteine through phenylalanine, is 16 amino acids long. Just CDR3 DNA is preserved here, 48 bases in frame from base 1. V trim: 3 bases; J trim: 1 base; unmatched bases: 6. Sequences SGHTA (CDR1) and FQGNSA (CDR2) are obtained from the germline V gene. Points the paper makes about the study in general: VDJdb matching was skewed toward anti-spike CD8 responses and likely underestimated virus-specific expansions, missing private and CD4 specificities.

The V and J genes are TRBV7-2 and TRBJ2-3, with 8 bases matching TRBD2. The clonotype was recovered from an adult who was a healthcare worker with PCR-confirmed SARS-CoV-2 infection or an uninfected control (not recorded which). Sequenced material: whole blood. The CDR3: CASSFRAGGGTDTQYF. The sequenced DNA: TGTGCCAGCAGCTTTCGTGCGGGGGGAGGCACAGATACGCAGTATTTT. With all but the CDR3 taken from the reference TRBV7-2 and TRBJ2-3 genes, the full variable domain is: GAGVSQSPSNKVTEKGKDVELRCDPISGHTALYWYRQSLGQGLEFLIYFQGNSAPDKSGLPSDRFSAERTGGSVSTLTIQRTQQEDSAVYLCASSFRAGGGTDTQYFGPGTRLTVL.